The 24 T cell receptor beta chains given below trace back to one sample, sequenced in a study of control samples from healthy donors and cancer patients. Sequencing was performed with immunoSEQ multiplex PCR; in TCRdb, only in-frame clones are kept and a portion is missing. The sample holds some 82,000 clones, 80% to 90% seen once. The sample taken for sequencing was PBMCs. The receptors shown here come from a man aged 55 to 70 with head and neck cancer.

In its sample, this clone was seen a few times. The rearrangement links TRBV5-5 to TRBJ1-1; TRBD1 matches at 7 bases. Germline V gene lookup returns CDR1 SGHKS and CDR2 YYEKEE (reference sequence). The V gene end was trimmed by 0 bases and the J gene end by 3 bases; junction bases not matched to a gene: 8. The CDR3 has 16 amino acids. CDR3 loop: CASSLVGGSSDTEAFF. CDR3 nucleotides: TGTGCCAGCAGCTTGGTAGGGGGCAGTTCAGACACTGAAGCTTTCTTT.

This chain joins TRBV5-4 and TRBJ2-3; perhaps TRBD2 as D (6 bases). This CDR3 comprises 14 residues. The germline gives CDR1 SGHNT, CDR2 YYREEE (reference sequence). V was pared by 4 bases and J by 0 bases, with 9 bases between. The CDR3 region has the DNA TGTGCCAGCAGCCCGGGACTTAGCACAGATACGCAGTATTTT. It specifies CASSPGLSTDTQYF. Together with reference TRBV5-4 and TRBJ2-3, the CDR3 gives the full variable domain: ETGVTQSPTHLIKTRGQQVTLRCSSQSGHNTVSWYQQALGQGPQFIFQYYREEENGRGNFPPRFSGLQFPNYSSELNVNALELDDSALYLCASSPGLSTDTQYFGPGTRLTVL.

The gene calls are TRBV6-5 and TRBJ2-7, with a tentative D call TRBD1 (5 bases). This CDR3 is 16 amino acids long. Trimming shortened V by 0 bases and J by 3 bases, and 15 bases separated the two germline ends. Germline CDR1 and CDR2: MNHEY and SVGAGI. CDR3 loop: CASSYSVGRAYYEQYF. CDR3 DNA sequence: TGTGCCAGCAGTTACTCCGTGGGCAGGGCCTACTACGAGCAGTACTTC.

V usage is TRBV20-1 and J usage is TRBJ2-5, with 7 positions matching TRBD1. The CDR3 covers 18 residues. CDR1 is DFQATT, CDR2 SNEGSKA, per germline (reference sequence). V dropped 3 bases and J dropped 2; count of bases not matched to a gene: 18. DNA for the CDR3: TGCAGTGCTAGTGAGACAGGGTACAAATCAGGCCTTCAAGAGACCCAGTACTTC. Translation gives CSASETGYKSGLQETQYF.

This clone appeared once. This rearrangement joins TRBV19 to TRBJ2-1; TRBD2 aligns across 7 bases. The CDR3 length is 13 residues. The germline V gene encodes CDR1 LNHDA and CDR2 SQIVND (reference sequence). Trimming cost V 7 bases and J 9 bases; bases outside gene matches: 9. This CDR3 is CASMWTGGIEQFF. In DNA, the CDR3 is TGTGCCAGTATGTGGACGGGAGGAATTGAGCAGTTCTTC.

The rearrangement links TRBV7-8 to TRBJ2-7; D is undetermined. This CDR3 comprises 12 residues. Trimming pared 1 base from V and 7 bases from J, leaving 8 bases between. The germline V gene encodes CDR1 SGHVS and CDR2 FQNEAQ. CDR3 in DNA: TGTGCCAGCAGCTTAGTAGGGCGGGAGCAGTACTTC. This encodes CASSLVGREQYF.

The V gene is TRBV14, the J gene TRBJ1-2; D not certain. The V end lost 0 bases, the J end lost 5 bases, and 7 bases lay between the germline ends. The CDR3 covers 13 residues. Germline lookup yields CDR1 SGHDN and CDR2 FVKESK. The CDR3 loop is CASSQDLQYGYTF. The DNA of the CDR3 is TGTGCCAGCAGCCAAGATCTACAGTATGGCTACACCTTC.

The chain employs TRBV29-1 and TRBJ1-5, with D possibly being TRBD1 (6 bases). Germline values: CDR1 SQVTM, CDR2 ANQGSEA. V was cut by 6 bases and J by 0 bases, with 12 bases left in between. The CDR3 extends over 14 amino acids. The CDR3 sequence: CSVVQGDSNQPQHF. The CDR3 DNA follows: TGCAGCGTCGTACAGGGAGATAGCAATCAGCCCCAGCATTTT.

The chain uses TRBV27 and TRBJ1-2; 11 bases line up with TRBD1. Germline CDR1 is MNHEY and CDR2 is SMNVEV (reference sequence). V gave up 4 bases and J gave up 5 bases; unmatched junction bases: 9. The CDR3 totals 16 residues. CDR3 residues: CASSSISGTGGYGYTF. DNA for the CDR3: TGTGCCAGCAGTTCAATCTCCGGGACAGGGGGTTATGGCTACACCTTC.

The rearrangement links TRBV29-1 to TRBJ2-1; 9 nucleotides match TRBD2. J lost 4 bases, V lost 6 bases, and 22 bases had no gene match. CDR1 SQVTM and CDR2 ANQGSEA come from the germline V gene. This CDR3 spans 19 amino acids. The CDR3 spells CSVDPRRVSGGRAYNEQFF. The CDR3 DNA reads as TGCAGCGTCGACCCACGCCGGGTTTCGGGCGGGAGGGCGTACAATGAGCAGTTCTTC.

The chain is built from TRBV7-8 and TRBJ1-2; TRBD1 might be the D (6 bases). V lost 5 bases and J 3 bases, leaving 13 bases between the germline ends. Germline CDR1 reads SGHVS; CDR2 reads FQNEAQ. This CDR3 is built from 14 residues. The CDR3 reads CASSKEQGYYGYTF. The CDR3 coding sequence is TGTGCCAGCAGCAAAGAACAGGGCTACTATGGCTACACCTTC. Looking up the rest from reference TRBV7-8 and TRBJ1-2 gives the full variable domain: GAGVSQSPRYKVAKRGQDVALRCDPISGHVSLFWYQQALGQGPEFLTYFQNEAQLDKSGLPSDRFFAERPEGSVSTLKIQRTQQEDSAVYLCASSKEQGYYGYTFGSGTRLTVV.

V usage is TRBV12-3 or TRBV12-4 and J usage is TRBJ1-4; no reliable D call. The CDR3 consists of 13 residues. Trimming left V 6 bases short and J 2 bases short, with 7 bases between. CDR3: CASRLRTNEKLFF. The DNA of the CDR3 is TGTGCCAGCAGATTGCGCACTAATGAAAAACTGTTTTTT.

V usage is TRBV19 and J usage is TRBJ2-1; possible D gene TRBD2, 5 bases. The CDR3 spans 13 residues. CDR1 is LNHDA, CDR2 SQIVND, per germline (reference sequence). V dropped 6 bases and J dropped 2 bases, with 8 bases sitting between them. CDR3 nucleotide sequence: TGTGCCAGTAGGGACTTGGCCTACAATGAGCAGTTCTTC. It yields the protein CASRDLAYNEQFF.

This chain uses TRBV9 with TRBJ2-2; 8 nucleotides align to TRBD1. CDR3 length: 16 residues. In germline, CDR1 is SGDLS, CDR2 YYNGEE. The trim removed 3 bases at V and 2 bases at J, leaving 6 bases unmatched. CDR3 in amino acids: CASSAPGQVNTGELFF. The CDR3 DNA sequence: TGTGCCAGCAGCGCGCCGGGACAGGTTAACACCGGGGAGCTGTTTTTT.

V usage is TRBV11-2 and J usage is TRBJ2-3; 11 bases are shared with TRBD2. Germline trimming cut 3 bases from V and 6 bases from J; bases unmatched to any gene: 5. The CDR3 length is 15 residues. Germline CDR1 SGHAT, CDR2 FQNNGV. CDR3 residues: CASSFVLAGADTQYF. CDR3 nucleotide sequence: TGTGCCAGCAGCTTTGTACTAGCGGGAGCTGATACGCAGTATTTT.

The chain uses TRBV7-9 and TRBJ2-1; D is possibly TRBD1 (5 bases). Germline-derived CDR1 and CDR2 are SEHNR and FQNEAQ (reference sequence). V lost 0 bases and J lost 4, with 10 bases in between. The CDR3 has 15 amino acids. CDR3 loop: CASSLAGQGYNEQFF. Here the CDR3 DNA reads TGTGCCAGCAGCTTAGCGGGGCAGGGTTACAATGAGCAGTTCTTC. The full variable domain, in which reference TRBV7-9 and TRBJ2-1 provide the parts outside the CDR3, is DTGVSQNPRHKITKRGQNVTFRCDPISEHNRLYWYRQTLGQGPEFLTYFQNEAQLEKSRLLSDRFSAERPKGSFSTLEIQRTEQGDSAMYLCASSLAGQGYNEQFFGPGTRLTVL.

The V call is TRBV28, the J call TRBJ1-2; D uncertain. The CDR3 has 13 amino acids. Germline V gives CDR1 MDHEN, CDR2 SYDVKM. V shed 0 bases and J shed 3 bases, with 5 bases lying between them. CDR3 region: CASSLWADYGYTF. The CDR3 coding sequence is TGTGCCAGCAGTTTATGGGCGGACTATGGCTACACCTTC.

The chain carries TRBV19 and TRBJ2-1; the D is unclear. Trimming stripped 8 bases from V and 4 bases from J, with 24 bases between. The CDR3 is 17 amino acids. The germline CDR1 and CDR2 sequences are LNHDA and SQIVND (reference sequence). Written as DNA, the CDR3 is TGTGCCAGTTCCGACTCCGCAGTGGGGTTCGGATACAATGAGCAGTTCTTC. Translated: CASSDSAVGFGYNEQFF.

This clone has a single count. This chain connects TRBV4-1 to TRBJ1-5; TRBD1 matches 9 bases. This CDR3 region has 15 residues. The V gene's germline CDR1 is MGHRA and CDR2 YSYEKL. J lost 7 bases, V lost 4 bases, and 8 bases had no gene match. The CDR3, as DNA: TGCGCCAGCAGCCCCTGGGACAGGGAGGGACAGCCCCAGCATTTT. It encodes CASSPWDREGQPQHF.

The chain carries TRBV28 and TRBJ1-1; D is unresolved. Per the germline V gene, CDR1 is MDHEN and CDR2 is SYDVKM. V was trimmed by 5 bases and J by 2 bases, leaving 9 bases between them. The CDR3 is 13 amino acids. This chain's CDR3 is CASSSPYNTEAFF. CDR3 nucleotide sequence: TGTGCCAGCAGTAGTCCTTACAACACTGAAGCTTTCTTT. Full variable domain (outside the CDR3, taken from reference TRBV28 and TRBJ1-1): DVKVTQSSRYLVKRTGEKVFLECVQDMDHENMFWYRQDPGLGLRLIYFSYDVKMKEKGDIPEGYSVSREKKERFSLILESASTNQTSMYLCASSSPYNTEAFFGQGTRLTVV.

This chain joins TRBV18 and TRBJ2-1; D might be TRBD2 (6 bases). The germline gives CDR1 KGHSH, CDR2 LQKENI. This CDR3 region has 12 residues. V lost 5 bases and J lost 6, with 8 bases in between. The CDR3 loop reads CASSEAGNEQFF. CDR3 sequence (DNA): TGTGCCAGCTCAGAAGCGGGCAATGAGCAGTTCTTC.

This clone showed up just once. The rearrangement links TRBV12-5 to TRBJ2-5; D possibly matches TRBD1 or TRBD2 (5 bases each). V shed 7 bases and J shed 2 bases, with 14 bases lying between them. Germline-derived CDR1 and CDR2 are LGHNT and FRNRAP. The CDR3 extends over 14 amino acids. Written as DNA, the CDR3 is TGTGCTAGTGCTCCCGGGACCACACAAGAGACCCAGTACTTC. This gives the protein CASAPGTTQETQYF.

The chain uses TRBV6-1 and TRBJ2-3; 7 bases fit TRBD2. Trimming at V came to 4 bases and at J to 0 bases, leaving 7 bases not matched to a gene. Per germline, CDR1 MNHNS and CDR2 SASEGT. The CDR3 has 16 residues. In nucleotides, the CDR3 is TGTGCCAGCAGTGGAATGACTAGCTTAAGCACAGATACGCAGTATTTT. Translating gives CASSGMTSLSTDTQYF.

This clone was detected only once. This chain's CDR3 is CASIPGTGVMRAQYF. CDR3 DNA sequence: TGCGCCAGCATCCCCGGGACCGGTGTTATGAGAGCCCAGTACTTC. This chain uses TRBV5-1 with TRBJ2-5; tentatively, D is TRBD1 or TRBD2 (5 bases each). Deletions cut 6 bases from V and 9 bases from J, with 24 bases between. Germline-derived CDR1 and CDR2 are SGHRS and YFSETQ. The CDR3 has 15 residues.